This T cell receptor (beta chain) was obtained from a study of glioma-infiltrating T cells. General observations from the study: Above-expected tissue-blood divergence occurred in all gliomas, most in low-grade ones. Only very few CDR3 sequences appeared in both tissue and blood.

The V gene end was trimmed by 5 bases and the J gene end by 5 bases; junction bases not matched to a gene: 16. The CDR3 runs to 17 residues. This clonotype was seen at least ten times. Its antigen is undetermined. TCR alpha and beta CDR3 regions were amplified from RNA using iRepertoire nested multiplex PCR. Tissue mRNA or PBMC total RNA, 100-400 ng, went into one-step reverse transcription and amplification. MiXCR, run by TCRdb on the multiplex PCR reads, gives a single entry per CDR3 protein. The data show under 200,000 distinct CDR3 sequences, 32% seen once. The sample consisted of glioma tissue, nonneoplastic brain tissue, or PBMCs (not recorded which). This clonotype originated in a human donor with low-grade glioma or glioblastoma, undergoing nonglioma brain surgery, or in good health (not recorded which). V gene TRBV12-3 or TRBV12-4 combines with J gene TRBJ1-1, with TRBD1 matching over 8 bases. CDR3 nucleotides: TGTGCCAGCAGTCCCCCGCCCGGGACAGGATTGGGTACTGAAGCTTTCTTT. Its protein is CASSPPPGTGLGTEAFF.